This T cell receptor (beta chain) is drawn from a study of T cell responses to AZD1222 COVID-19 vaccine. Produced via immunoSEQ multiplex PCR; TCRdb's table is partial and in-frame only. The sample yields 130,000 to 150,000 clones, around four fifths seen once. In germline, CDR1 is SGHDT, CDR2 YYEEEE. The V end lost 2 bases, the J end lost 0 bases, and 9 bases lay between the germline ends. The CDR3 is made up of 14 amino acids. This sequence joins TRBV5-6 and TRBJ2-7; D is uncertain. The sequence was collected from an adult in good health. This specimen was peripheral blood, taken on day 0 of MenACWY control vaccination. The CDR3 loop is CASSFALGSYEQYV. The CDR3 coding sequence is TGTGCCAGCAGCTTTGCTCTCGGCTCCTACGAGCAGTACGTC.